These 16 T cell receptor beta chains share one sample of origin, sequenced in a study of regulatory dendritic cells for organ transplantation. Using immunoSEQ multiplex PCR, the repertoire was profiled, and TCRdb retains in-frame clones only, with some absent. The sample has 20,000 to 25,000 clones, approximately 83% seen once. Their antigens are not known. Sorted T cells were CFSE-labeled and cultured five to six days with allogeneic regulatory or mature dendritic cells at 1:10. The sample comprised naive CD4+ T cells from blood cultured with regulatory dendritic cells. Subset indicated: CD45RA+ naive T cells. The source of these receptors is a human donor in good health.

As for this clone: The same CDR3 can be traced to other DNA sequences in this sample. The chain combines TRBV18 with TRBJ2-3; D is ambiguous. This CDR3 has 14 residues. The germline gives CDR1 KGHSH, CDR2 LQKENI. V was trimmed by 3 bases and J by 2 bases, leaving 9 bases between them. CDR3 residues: CASSPSTVTDTQYF. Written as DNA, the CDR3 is TGTGCCAGCTCACCGTCCACAGTCACAGATACGCAGTATTTT.

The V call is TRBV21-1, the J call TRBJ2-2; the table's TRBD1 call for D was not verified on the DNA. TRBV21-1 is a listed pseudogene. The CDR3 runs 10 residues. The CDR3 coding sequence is TGTTACCCAGAAACCGGGGAGCTGTTTTTT. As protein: CYPETGELFF.

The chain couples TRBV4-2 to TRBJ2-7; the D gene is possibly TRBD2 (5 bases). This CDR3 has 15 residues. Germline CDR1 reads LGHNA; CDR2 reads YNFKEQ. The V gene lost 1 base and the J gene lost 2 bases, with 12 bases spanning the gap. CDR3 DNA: TGTGCCAGCAGCCAAGTCAGGACTGCTGCCTACGAGCAGTACTTC. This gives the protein CASSQVRTAAYEQYF.

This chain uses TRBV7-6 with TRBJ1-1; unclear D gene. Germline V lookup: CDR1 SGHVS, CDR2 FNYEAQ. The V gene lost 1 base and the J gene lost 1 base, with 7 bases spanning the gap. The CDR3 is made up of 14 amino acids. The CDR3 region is CASSLGRSNTEAFF. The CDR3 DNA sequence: TGTGCCAGCAGCTTAGGCAGGTCGAACACTGAAGCTTTCTTT. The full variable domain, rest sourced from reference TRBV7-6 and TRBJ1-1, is GAGVSQSPRYKVTKRGQDVALRCDPISGHVSLYWYRQALGQGPEFLTYFNYEAQQDKSGLPNDRFSAERPEGSISTLTIQRTEQRDSAMYRCASSLGRSNTEAFFGQGTRLTVV.

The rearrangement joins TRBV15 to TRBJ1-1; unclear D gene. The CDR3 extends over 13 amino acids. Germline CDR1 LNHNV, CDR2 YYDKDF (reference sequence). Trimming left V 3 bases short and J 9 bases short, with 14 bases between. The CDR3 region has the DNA TGTGCCACCAGCAGTGTGTCCTCTCAGCAAGCTTTCTTT. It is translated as CATSSVSSQQAFF.

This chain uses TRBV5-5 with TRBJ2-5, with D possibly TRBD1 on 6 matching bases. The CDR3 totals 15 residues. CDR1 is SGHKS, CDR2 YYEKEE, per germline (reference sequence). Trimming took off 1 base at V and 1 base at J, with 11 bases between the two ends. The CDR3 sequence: CASSLSQGPQETQYF. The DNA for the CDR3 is TGTGCCAGCAGCTTGTCACAGGGCCCCCAAGAGACCCAGTACTTC.

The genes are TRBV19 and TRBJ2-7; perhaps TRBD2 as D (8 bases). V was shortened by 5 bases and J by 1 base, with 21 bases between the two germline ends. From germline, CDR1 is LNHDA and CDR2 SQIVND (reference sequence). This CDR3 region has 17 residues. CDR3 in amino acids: CASSRQRGGQYSYEQYF. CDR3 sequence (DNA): TGTGCCAGTAGTCGTCAACGGGGGGGACAGTATTCCTACGAGCAGTACTTC. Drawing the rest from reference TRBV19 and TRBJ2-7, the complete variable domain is DGGITQSPKYLFRKEGQNVTLSCEQNLNHDAMYWYRQDPGQGLRLIYYSQIVNDFQKGDIAEGYSVSREKKESFPLTVTSAQKNPTAFYLCASSRQRGGQYSYEQYFGPGTRLTVT.

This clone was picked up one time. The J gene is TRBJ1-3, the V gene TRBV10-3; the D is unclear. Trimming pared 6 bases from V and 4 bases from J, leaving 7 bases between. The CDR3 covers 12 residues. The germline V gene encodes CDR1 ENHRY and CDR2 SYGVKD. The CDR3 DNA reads TGTGCCATCAGCAAACGAGGAAACACCATATATTTT. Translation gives CAISKRGNTIYF.

The CDR3 sequence: CASRRDRVMHTEAFF. The CDR3 region has the DNA TGTGCCAGCAGACGGGACAGGGTAATGCACACTGAAGCTTTCTTT. J is TRBJ1-1 and V is TRBV2, with 9 nucleotides matching TRBD1. CDR1 SNHLY and CDR2 FYNNEI come from the germline V gene. The CDR3 sequence is 15 residues long. V lost 6 bases to trimming and J lost 3 bases; unmatched junction nucleotides: 8.

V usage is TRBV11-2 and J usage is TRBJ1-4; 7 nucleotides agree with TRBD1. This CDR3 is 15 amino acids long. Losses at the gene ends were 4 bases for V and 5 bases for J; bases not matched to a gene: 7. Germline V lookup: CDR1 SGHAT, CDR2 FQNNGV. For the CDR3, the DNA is TGTGCCAGCAGCTCGATCTCAGGGGGGAATGAAAAACTGTTTTTT. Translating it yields CASSSISGGNEKLFF.

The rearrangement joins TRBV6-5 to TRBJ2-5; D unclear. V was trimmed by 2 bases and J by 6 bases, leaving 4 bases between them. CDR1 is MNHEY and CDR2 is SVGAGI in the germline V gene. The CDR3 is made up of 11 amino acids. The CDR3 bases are TGTGCCAGCAGTTACCTTCAGACCCAGTACTTC. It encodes CASSYLQTQYF.

This CDR3 reads CASSYRQGTSGELFF. The CDR3 DNA sequence: TGTGCCAGCAGTTACCGGCAGGGTACTTCGGGGGAGCTGTTTTTT. The gene calls are TRBV6-5 and TRBJ2-2; tentatively, D is TRBD1 (5 bases). The CDR3 has 15 amino acids. Trimming removed 2 bases from V and 8 bases from J, with 15 bases in between. Germline V gives CDR1 MNHEY, CDR2 SVGAGI.

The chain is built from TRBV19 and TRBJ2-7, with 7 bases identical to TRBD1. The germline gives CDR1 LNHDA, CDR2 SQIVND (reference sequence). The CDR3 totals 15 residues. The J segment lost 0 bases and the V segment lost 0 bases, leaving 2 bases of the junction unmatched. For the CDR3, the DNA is TGTGCCAGTAGTATAGATGGGACAGACTCCTACGAGCAGTACTTC. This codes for CASSIDGTDSYEQYF. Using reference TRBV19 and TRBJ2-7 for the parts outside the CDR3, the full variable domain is DGGITQSPKYLFRKEGQNVTLSCEQNLNHDAMYWYRQDPGQGLRLIYYSQIVNDFQKGDIAEGYSVSREKKESFPLTVTSAQKNPTAFYLCASSIDGTDSYEQYFGPGTRLTVT.

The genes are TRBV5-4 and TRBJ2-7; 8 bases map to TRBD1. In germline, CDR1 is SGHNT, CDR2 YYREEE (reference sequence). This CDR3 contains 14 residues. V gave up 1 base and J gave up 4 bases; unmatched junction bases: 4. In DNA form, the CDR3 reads TGTGCCAGCAGCTTGCAGGGGGCGTCATACGAGCAGTACTTC. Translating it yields CASSLQGASYEQYF.

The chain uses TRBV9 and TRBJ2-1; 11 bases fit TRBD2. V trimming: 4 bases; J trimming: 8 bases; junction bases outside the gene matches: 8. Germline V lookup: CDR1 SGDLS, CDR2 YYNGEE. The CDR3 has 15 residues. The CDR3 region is CASSLLAGESDEQFF. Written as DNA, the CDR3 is TGTGCCAGCAGCCTACTAGCGGGAGAATCCGATGAGCAGTTCTTC.

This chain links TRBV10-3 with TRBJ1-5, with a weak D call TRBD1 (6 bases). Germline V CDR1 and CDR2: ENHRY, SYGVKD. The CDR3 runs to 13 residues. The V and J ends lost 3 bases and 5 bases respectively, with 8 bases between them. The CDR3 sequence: CAISETGYQPQHF. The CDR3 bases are TGTGCCATCAGTGAAACAGGGTATCAGCCCCAGCATTTT.